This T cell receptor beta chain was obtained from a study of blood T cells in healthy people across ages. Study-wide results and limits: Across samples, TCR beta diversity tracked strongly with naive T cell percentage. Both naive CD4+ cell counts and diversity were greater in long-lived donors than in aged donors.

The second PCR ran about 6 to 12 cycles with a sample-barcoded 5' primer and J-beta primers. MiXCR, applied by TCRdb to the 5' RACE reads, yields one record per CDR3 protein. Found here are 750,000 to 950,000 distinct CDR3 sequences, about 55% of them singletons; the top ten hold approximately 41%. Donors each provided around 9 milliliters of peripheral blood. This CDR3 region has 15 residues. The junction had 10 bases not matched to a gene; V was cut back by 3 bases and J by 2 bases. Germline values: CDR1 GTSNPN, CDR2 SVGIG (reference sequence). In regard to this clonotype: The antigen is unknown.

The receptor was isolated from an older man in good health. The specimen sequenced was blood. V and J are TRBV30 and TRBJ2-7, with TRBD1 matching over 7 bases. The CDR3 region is CAWRTGMGSPYEQYF. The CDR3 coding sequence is TGTGCCTGGAGGACAGGGATGGGCTCCCCCTACGAGCAGTACTTC.